The 4 T cell receptor beta chains reported below all come from one sample, sequenced in a study of blood T cell repertoires in COVID-19. Sequencing was performed with immunoSEQ multiplex PCR; in TCRdb, only in-frame clones are kept and a portion is missing. The sample lists fewer than 150,000 clones; 84% were seen once. What was sequenced was peripheral blood. These receptors were taken from a woman of 80 years or more in a cohort sampled during active or convalescent COVID-19.

This rearrangement joins TRBV6-5 to TRBJ1-1, with TRBD1 matching 7 bases. This CDR3 contains 14 residues. With 2 bases clipped from V and 8 bases from J, the junction kept 8 bases outside the gene matches. Germline-derived CDR1 and CDR2 are MNHEY and SVGAGI. CDR3 nucleotide sequence: TGTGCCAGCAGTTACCAACAGGGGCCGTTCGAAGCTTTCTTT. Protein product: CASSYQQGPFEAFF.

V usage is TRBV19 and J usage is TRBJ2-1, with 12 nucleotides matching TRBD2. The CDR3 loop spans 16 amino acids. Germline values: CDR1 LNHDA, CDR2 SQIVND (reference sequence). Trimming took 7 bases from V and 8 from J; bases not matched to a gene: 12. In DNA form, the CDR3 reads TGTGCCAGTACCCCGGGCCTAGCGGGGGGGTTCGATGAGCAGTTCTTC. Its protein product is CASTPGLAGGFDEQFF.

CDR3: CASSLGPRQGSYGYTF. The CDR3 coding sequence is TGTGCCAGCAGCTTAGGACCCCGACAGGGAAGTTATGGCTACACCTTC. V usage is TRBV7-2 and J usage is TRBJ1-2; TRBD1 agrees at 7 bases. The germline V gene encodes CDR1 SGHTA and CDR2 FQGNSA. The V gene end was trimmed by 1 base and the J gene end by 5 bases; junction bases not matched to a gene: 10. The CDR3 consists of 16 residues.

This clone was seen only a few times. The J gene is TRBJ2-7, the V gene TRBV7-6, with TRBD1 as a possible D gene (6 bases). Germline CDR1 reads SGHVS; CDR2 reads FNYEAQ. This CDR3 has 15 amino acids. V lost 0 bases and J lost 0, with 9 bases in between. CDR3 loop: CASSLAPDSSYEQYV. DNA for the CDR3: TGTGCCAGCAGCTTAGCCCCGGACAGCTCCTACGAGCAGTACGTC.